This T cell receptor (beta chain) originates from a study of shared clonotypes between healthy human individuals. Overall study results and limits: When compared with the clonotypes that were shared by all four sorted-subset donors, the non-shared clonotypes turned out to have lower generation probabilities. A handful of donors shared around 5.2% of their naive CD4 clonotypes.

In germline, CDR1 is LGHNA, CDR2 YSLEER. J lost 9 bases, V lost 4 bases, and 13 bases had no gene match. This CDR3 comprises 16 residues. Naive CD8 cells lacked CD45RO and underwent positive selection for CCR7, leaving out terminally differentiated effector memory CD45RA+ cells. The protocol was immunoSEQ multiplex PCR, while the TCRdb copy is restricted to in-frame clones and leaves out a portion. The profile covers about 2.2 million clones, with 93% appearing a single time and around 1.7% taken by the ten largest. With regard to this clone: Its target is unknown.

V gene TRBV4-3 combines with J gene TRBJ2-1; the match to TRBD1 covers 9 bases. The sequence was obtained from a man aged 18 to 30 in good health. Some clones in this sample may be carry-over from other donors' samples. The sample comprised naive CD8+ T cells from PBMCs. The CDR3 reads CASSPGTGYPLGEQFF. CDR3 nucleotides: TGCGCCAGCAGCCCCGGGACAGGGTATCCCCTTGGTGAGCAGTTCTTC.